These T cell receptor beta chains were read from a single sample in a study of cytomegalovirus exposure and HLA in healthy donors. Only in-frame clones appear in the TCRdb table, and some are missing; sequencing was by immunoSEQ multiplex PCR. The data contain a few hundred thousand clones, just under 85% of them seen just once; the ten biggest clones take up about 0.58%. Sequences were obtained from PBMCs. The receptors come from a woman between 40 and 55 years old in good health and CMV-seronegative. Each CDR3 is given with its conserved first and last residue. Fields, in order: D gene, clone size, J gene, V gene, CDR3 DNA, CDR3 protein. The D gene is left open where the match is weak. Part of the rows lack a size; the others show once, few, many or a class for expanded clones.

>NA|NA|TRBJ1-5|TRBV30
TGTGCCTGGAGTGGACTAGTAGAGGGCCAGCCCCAGCATTTT
CAWSGLVEGQPQHF
>TRBD2|once|TRBJ2-5|TRBV11-3
TGTGCCAGCAGCGCGACTAGCGGGGGAGCGATCCAAGAGACCCAGTACTTC
CASSATSGGAIQETQYF
>NA|NA|TRBJ2-7|TRBV18
TGTGCCAGCTCACCACTCGGACTGGGCGAGCAGTACTTC
CASSPLGLGEQYF
>TRBD1|NA|TRBJ2-2|TRBV7-8
TGTGCCAGCAGCACCTACAGGGGGGACACCGGGGAGCTGTTTTTT
CASSTYRGDTGELFF
>NA|NA|TRBJ1-2|TRBV6-1
TGTGCCAGCAGTGAATTCGGCCAGGGATATGGCTACACCTTC
CASSEFGQGYGYTF
>NA|NA|TRBJ1-2|TRBV5-4
TGTGCCACACAAGACAGCTATGGCTACACCTTC
CATQDSYGYTF
>NA|NA|TRBJ1-1|TRBV7-8
TGTGCCAGCAGCTTAATGCAGAGGCGTAACATGAACACTGAAGCTTTCTTT
CASSLMQRRNMNTEAFF
>NA|NA|TRBJ1-2|TRBV6-6
TGTGCCAGCGGACTTAGCCCATCGGCGGGGGGTGTTGGCTACACCTTC
CASGLSPSAGGVGYTF
>NA|NA|TRBJ1-2|TRBV15
TGTGCCACCAGCAGGTCGACAGACCCTTACTATGGCTACACCTTC
CATSRSTDPYYGYTF
>TRBD1|NA|TRBJ2-7|TRBV6-5
TGTGCCAGCAGTCGGGACAGGGTGAATTCGGACGAGCAGTACTTC
CASSRDRVNSDEQYF
>NA|NA|TRBJ2-7|TRBV4-3
TGCGCCAGCAGCCAAGGGACCGGGGTGCCATACGAGCAGTACTTC
CASSQGTGVPYEQYF
>NA|NA|TRBJ2-7|TRBV9
TGTGCCAGCAGTCGGGGATTGGGGGGGCTCGGGTACGAGCAGTACTTC
CASSRGLGGLGYEQYF
>TRBD2|NA|TRBJ2-3|TRBV4-3
TGCGCCAGCAGCCAAACCGGGACTAGCTTCAGAGATACGCAGTATTTT
CASSQTGTSFRDTQYF
>NA|NA|TRBJ1-4|TRBV10-2
TGCGCCAGCAGTGAACCCTCGGCGGGAAATGAAAAACTGTTTTTT
CASSEPSAGNEKLFF
>TRBD2|NA|TRBJ2-1|TRBV6-5
TGTGCCAGCAGACCAACTAGCGGATCCTACAATGAGCAGTTCTTC
CASRPTSGSYNEQFF
>NA|NA|TRBJ1-2|TRBV9
TGTGCCAGCAGCGTAATGGCCGGAGGTGGCTACACCTTC
CASSVMAGGGYTF
>TRBD1|NA|TRBJ2-4|TRBV2
TGTGCCAGCAGGATACAGGGGGCGGAAAACATTCAGTACTTC
CASRIQGAENIQYF
>NA|few|TRBJ1-6|TRBV7-9
TGTGCCAGCAGCTTAACGGGGGATTCACCCCTCCACTTT
CASSLTGDSPLHF